These T cell receptor beta chains were read from a single sample in a study of blood T cell repertoires in COVID-19. The method was immunoSEQ multiplex PCR; TCRdb's version includes in-frame clones alone and lacks a portion of them. The repertoire holds tens of thousands of clones, with 70% to 80% as singletons. The sequencing sample was made of peripheral blood. The receptors derive from an elderly woman with active or convalescent COVID-19. Both conserved end residues are part of each CDR3. D genes are given only for firm matches. For some rows the clone size is stated as once, few or many, or as a class when expanded; others skip it.

abundance	j_gene	v_gene	d_gene	CDR3aa	CDR3nt
.	TRBJ1-2	TRBV28	.	CASSTRTPYGYTF	TGTGCCAGCAGCACAAGGACTCCATATGGCTACACCTTC
.	TRBJ1-6	TRBV27	.	CASSFNGVQSPLHF	TGTGCCAGCAGTTTCAACGGGGTGCAATCACCCCTCCACTTT
few	TRBJ2-5	TRBV7-2	TRBD1	CASSLQQGQETQYF	TGTGCCAGCAGCTTACAACAGGGGCAAGAGACCCAGTACTTC
.	TRBJ2-5	TRBV5-4	.	CASSLGQTGRYQETQYF	TGTGCCAGCAGCTTGGGGCAGACAGGACGGTACCAAGAGACCCAGTACTTC
.	TRBJ2-1	TRBV5-6	.	CASSPFGLSTYNEQFF	TGTGCCAGCAGCCCGTTCGGACTATCAACCTACAATGAGCAGTTCTTC
.	TRBJ2-7	TRBV28	.	CASSFSGPSPYEQYF	TGTGCCAGCAGTTTTAGCGGACCCTCCCCCTACGAGCAGTACTTC
once	TRBJ2-7	TRBV28	.	CASSLPRAPYEQYF	TGTGCCAGCAGTTTACCGAGGGCTCCCTACGAGCAGTACTTC
.	TRBJ1-2	TRBV5-1	.	CASSMDGTGNYGYTF	TGCGCCAGCAGCATGGACGGAACGGGTAACTATGGCTACACCTTC
.	TRBJ2-2	TRBV7-9	.	CASRPHTGSNGELFF	TGTGCCAGCAGACCACATACAGGGTCGAACGGGGAGCTGTTTTTT
.	TRBJ2-2	TRBV11-3	.	CASSLTGKSTGELFF	TGTGCCAGCAGCTTAACAGGGAAGAGCACCGGGGAGCTGTTTTTT
.	TRBJ2-2	TRBV24-1	TRBD1	CATSDAGTAATGELFF	TGTGCCACCAGTGATGCCGGGACAGCGGCCACCGGGGAGCTGTTTTTT
.	TRBJ2-1	TRBV5-5	TRBD2	CASRPGLASYNEQFF	TGTGCCAGCAGACCGGGACTAGCTAGCTACAATGAGCAGTTCTTC
once	TRBJ1-1	TRBV21-1	.	CASSNSREFAFF	TGTGCCAGCAGCAATTCGAGGGAGTTCGCTTTCTTT
.	TRBJ2-7	TRBV5-6	.	CASSSKSTAVTRYEQYF	TGTGCCAGCAGCTCGAAATCGACAGCCGTAACCCGCTACGAGCAGTACTTC
.	TRBJ2-6	TRBV19	.	CASSIGSGAGANVLTF	TGTGCCAGTAGTATAGGTTCCGGAGCTGGGGCCAACGTCCTGACTTTC
.	TRBJ2-1	TRBV7-2	.	CASSPYLTIEQFF	TGTGCCAGCAGCCCCTACTTAACTATTGAGCAGTTCTTC
.	TRBJ2-3	TRBV6-2/TRBV6-3	TRBD2	CASTPHGRGDTDTQYF	TGTGCCAGCACCCCACACGGGCGGGGGGACACAGATACGCAGTATTTT
few	TRBJ1-1	TRBV6-2/TRBV6-3	.	CASSYSLGAEAFF	TGTGCCAGCAGTTACTCCCTCGGTGCTGAAGCTTTCTTT
.	TRBJ1-5	TRBV19	TRBD1	CASSTQGVIHQPQHF	TGTGCCAGTAGTACACAGGGGGTCATACATCAGCCCCAGCATTTT
.	TRBJ2-2	TRBV19	TRBD2	CASTAAGGYTGELFF	TGTGCCAGTACCGCAGCGGGGGGCTACACCGGGGAGCTGTTTTTT
.	TRBJ2-7	TRBV4-3	.	CASSQDSRGYEQYF	TGCGCCAGCAGCCAAGATAGCAGGGGTTACGAGCAGTACTTC
.	TRBJ2-2	TRBV4-2	TRBD2	CASSQDSLAGGLAGELFF	TGTGCCAGCAGCCAAGATTCACTAGCGGGAGGTTTAGCCGGGGAGCTGTTTTTT
.	TRBJ1-1	TRBV5-1	TRBD1	CASSTLQGAQGTEAFF	TGCGCCAGCAGCACTTTACAGGGGGCACAGGGCACTGAAGCTTTCTTT
.	TRBJ1-1	TRBV19	.	CASSIDGGGGRQNTEAFF	TGTGCCAGTAGTATAGATGGCGGGGGGGGGCGACAGAACACTGAAGCTTTCTTT
.	TRBJ2-7	TRBV2	.	CASRPVTQGGQYF	TGTGCCAGCAGGCCCGTAACACAGGGCGGGCAGTACTTC
.	TRBJ2-5	TRBV7-2	TRBD2	CASSLGGAGETQYF	TGTGCCAGCAGCCTCGGGGGGGCGGGGGAGACCCAGTACTTC
once	TRBJ1-2	TRBV7-8	.	CASSPEGVRSSYTF	TGTGCCAGCAGTCCAGAAGGGGTCCGTTCGAGCTACACCTTC
few	TRBJ1-3	TRBV5-1	.	CASSRAGTGNTIYF	TGCGCCAGCAGCAGGGCAGGGACTGGAAACACCATATATTTT
.	TRBJ2-5	TRBV7-6	.	CASSLAAVLRETQYF	TGTGCCAGCAGCTTAGCCGCGGTTTTGCGGGAGACCCAGTACTTC
.	TRBJ1-2	TRBV28	.	CASRGQINYGYTF	TGTGCCAGCAGGGGGCAAATAAACTATGGCTACACCTTC
.	TRBJ2-4	TRBV19	.	CASRTTRRAQAKNIQYF	TGTGCCAGTAGGACCACCAGGCGAGCTCAAGCCAAAAACATTCAGTACTTC
.	TRBJ2-5	TRBV5-1	.	CASSPLPNRVQETQYF	TGCGCCAGCAGCCCCCTCCCTAACAGGGTCCAAGAGACCCAGTACTTC
.	TRBJ1-2	TRBV20-1	.	CSAREEYGYTF	TGCAGTGCGCGGGAAGAATATGGCTACACCTTC
.	TRBJ2-5	TRBV6-5	.	CASSYLGGSGETQYF	TGTGCCAGCAGTTACTTGGGAGGCTCGGGGGAGACCCAGTACTTC
once	TRBJ1-1	TRBV5-1	.	CASSRPGVLNTEAFF	TGCGCCAGCAGCAGACCGGGAGTTCTGAACACTGAAGCTTTCTTT
.	TRBJ2-5	TRBV5-1	.	CASSFGGETQYF	TGCGCCAGCAGCTTTGGCGGGGAGACCCAGTACTTC
many	TRBJ2-1	TRBV29-1	TRBD2	CSAGLVYNEQFF	TGCAGCGCAGGACTAGTTTACAATGAGCAGTTCTTC
.	TRBJ1-2	TRBV5-5	.	CASSLAFNYGYTF	TGTGCCAGCAGCTTAGCCTTTAACTATGGCTACACCTTC
.	TRBJ1-6	TRBV6-6	.	CASEAVNSPLHF	TGTGCCAGCGAGGCGGTTAATTCACCCCTCCACTTT
.	TRBJ2-7	TRBV29-1	.	CSVEDVETYEQYF	TGCAGCGTTGAAGATGTGGAGACCTACGAGCAGTACTTC
.	TRBJ1-2	TRBV5-4	.	CASSQDRSSYGYTF	TGTGCCAGCAGCCAGGACAGATCTAGCTATGGCTACACCTTC
.	TRBJ1-5	TRBV27	.	CASSFNSFGNQPQHF	TGTGCCAGCAGTTTTAATTCCTTCGGCAATCAGCCCCAGCATTTT
.	TRBJ2-1	TRBV7-2	.	CASSLERNSYNEQFF	TGTGCCAGCAGCTTAGAGCGGAACTCCTACAATGAGCAGTTCTTC
.	TRBJ1-2	TRBV24-1	.	CATSDSDMYGYTF	TGTGCCACCAGTGACTCGGACATGTATGGCTACACCTTC
.	TRBJ2-5	TRBV19	.	CASSSLLALDQETQYF	TGTGCCAGTAGTTCCCTCCTAGCGCTAGACCAAGAGACCCAGTACTTC
.	TRBJ2-3	TRBV15	TRBD1	CATSRGTGGTDTQYF	TGTGCCACCAGCAGAGGGACAGGGGGCACAGATACGCAGTATTTT
.	TRBJ1-1	TRBV27	.	CASSSGGPGVTEAFF	TGTGCCAGCAGTTCGGGGGGGCCAGGGGTTACTGAAGCTTTCTTT
.	TRBJ1-3	TRBV9	.	CASSVDGIQLSGNTIYF	TGTGCCAGCAGCGTAGACGGGATTCAACTCTCTGGAAACACCATATATTTT
.	TRBJ2-7	TRBV4-1	TRBD1	CASSPGQGGSYEQYF	TGCGCCAGCAGCCCAGGACAGGGCGGTTCGTACGAGCAGTACTTC
few	TRBJ1-1	TRBV3-1/TRBV3-2	.	CASSQGGRNTEAFF	TGTGCCAGCAGCCAAGGTGGCAGGAACACTGAAGCTTTCTTT
.	TRBJ2-5	TRBV7-2	TRBD2	CASTRGGQETQYF	TGTGCCAGTACTCGGGGGGGACAAGAGACCCAGTACTTC
.	TRBJ1-2	TRBV27	TRBD1	CASSPHGQGVGYTF	TGTGCCAGCAGTCCCCACGGACAGGGAGTTGGCTACACCTTC